This T cell receptor (beta chain) originates from a study of blood T cell repertoires in COVID-19. Background on the study: The United States, Italy and Spain provided the acute and convalescent COVID-19 samples.

The authors' processing: Cell counts per sample came from amplifying reference gene primers. Some clones are missing from TCRdb's copy, which holds only in-frame ones; the method was immunoSEQ multiplex PCR. V, J and clone size derive from that table, while D and trimming were established from the DNA sequence. The sample has 140,000 to 150,000 clones; 85% to 90% are singletons. This CDR3 is 17 amino acids long. The V gene's germline CDR1 is LGHNA and CDR2 YSLEER. Trimming left V 3 bases short and J 0 bases short, with 18 bases between. The clonotype originates from a human donor in a cohort sampled during active COVID-19. V is TRBV4-3 and J is TRBJ2-7; a possible D gene is TRBD1 (5 bases). Sequenced: peripheral blood. The CDR3 DNA is TGCGCCAGCAGCCAGGGGTGGGGCCGGACGCTCTCCTACGAGCAGTACTTC. It yields the protein CASSQGWGRTLSYEQYF.